These 26 T cell receptor beta chains originate from one sample sequenced in a study of T-cell memory formation after mild COVID-19. TCRdb re-called the 5' RACE reads through MiXCR, storing one row per CDR3 protein. The repertoire includes roughly 130,000 distinct CDR3 sequences, approximately 6.3% of them detected once, and approximately 2.3% sits in the top ten. What was sequenced was PBMCs or a T cell subset sorted from them (not recorded which). The receptor source for this set is an adult woman who had mild COVID-19 (a few samples of this study predate the infection). Cell type and time point are not known.

This clonotype came up a few times. The V gene is TRBV20-1, the J gene TRBJ1-4, with D possibly TRBD1 on 6 matching bases. The germline V and J ends were trimmed by 0 bases and 3 bases, with 20 bases remaining between them. CDR3 length: 18 amino acids. Per germline, CDR1 DFQATT and CDR2 SNEGSKA (reference sequence). This chain's CDR3 is CSARDHTPGAAANEKLFF. The CDR3 DNA sequence: TGCAGTGCTAGAGATCACACCCCAGGGGCCGCAGCTAATGAAAAACTGTTTTTT.

This clonotype was seen only a few times. V gene TRBV27 combines with J gene TRBJ2-1, with 10 bases matching TRBD2. The V segment lost 7 bases and the J segment 4 bases; nucleotides outside the gene matches: 4. This CDR3 comprises 14 residues. Germline assignment: CDR1 MNHEY and CDR2 SMNVEV (reference sequence). The CDR3 loop is CASTSSGRYNEQFF. The CDR3 DNA reads as TGTGCCAGCACGAGTAGCGGGAGGTACAATGAGCAGTTCTTC.

This clonotype was picked up a small number of times. The chain carries TRBV20-1 and TRBJ1-2; D not certain. Germline V gene data show CDR1 as DFQATT and CDR2 as SNEGSKA (reference sequence). The CDR3 has 13 residues. Trimming took 3 bases from V and 4 from J, leaving 12 bases between them. CDR3 DNA sequence: TGCAGTGCTAGGGACGCCCTTCGCTATGGCTACACCTTC. Translated: CSARDALRYGYTF.

The chain uses TRBV5-1 and TRBJ2-3; tentative D call: TRBD2 (6 bases). Trimming shortened V by 2 bases and J by 6 bases, and 10 bases separated the two germline ends. Germline V gene data show CDR1 as SGHRS and CDR2 as YFSETQ. The CDR3 loop spans 13 amino acids. This CDR3 reads CASSFPGDDTQYF. The CDR3 nucleotides are TGCGCCAGCAGCTTCCCGGGGGACGATACGCAGTATTTT.

Only a few counts were recorded for this clonotype. The CDR3 loop is CASSKDRTEAFF. In DNA, the CDR3 is TGTGCCAGCAGCAAGGACCGGACTGAAGCTTTCTTT. This sequence joins TRBV5-5 and TRBJ1-1; D gene uncertain. Trimming removed 4 bases at V and 5 bases at J, with 9 bases between. Germline V gene sequence: CDR1 SGHKS, CDR2 YYEKEE (reference sequence). The CDR3 covers 12 residues.

In its sample, this clonotype was seen a few times. The genes are TRBV29-1 and TRBJ2-5; the D is unclear. The CDR3 runs 13 residues. Germline V gene data show CDR1 as SQVTM and CDR2 as ANQGSEA. The V end was cut by 3 bases, the J end by 1 base, with 9 bases between. DNA for the CDR3: TGCAGCGTTGAGCCTAGTTCCCAAGAGACCCAGTACTTC. Its protein is CSVEPSSQETQYF.

This clonotype was seen a handful of times. The J gene is TRBJ2-7, the V gene TRBV20-1, with D tentatively TRBD1 (6 bases). The CDR3 is made up of 14 amino acids. Per germline, CDR1 DFQATT and CDR2 SNEGSKA (reference sequence). V was cut by 6 bases and J by 5 bases, with 20 bases left in between. The CDR3 DNA reads as TGCAGTGCCGGGGCGGTACAGGGAATCCACGAGCAGTACTTC. This sequence encodes CSAGAVQGIHEQYF.

The gene calls are TRBV5-1 and TRBJ1-2; TRBD1 aligns across 7 bases. Germline CDR1 is SGHRS and CDR2 is YFSETQ. The junction had 6 bases not matched to a gene; V was cut back by 2 bases and J by 5 bases. This CDR3 is 14 amino acids long. CDR3 sequence reads: CASSLQGQEYGYTF. CDR3 bases: TGCGCCAGCAGCTTACAAGGACAGGAATATGGCTACACCTTC.

The rearrangement uses TRBV29-1 and TRBJ2-3; D ambiguous. This CDR3 is built from 13 residues. V shed 1 base and J shed 6 bases, with 11 bases lying between them. The germline V gene encodes CDR1 SQVTM and CDR2 ANQGSEA. Here the CDR3 reads CSVEGGRVDTQYF. CDR3 DNA sequence: TGCAGCGTTGAAGGGGGAAGGGTGGATACGCAGTATTTT.

This clonotype was seen a few times. This chain uses TRBV20-1 with TRBJ2-7; a weak D match, TRBD2 (6 bases). From germline, CDR1 is DFQATT and CDR2 SNEGSKA (reference sequence). The CDR3 contains 15 residues. V was trimmed by 0 bases and J by 0 bases, leaving 12 bases between them. CDR3: CSARDGSGSSYEQYF. In DNA form, the CDR3 reads TGCAGTGCTAGAGATGGTAGCGGTAGCTCCTACGAGCAGTACTTC.

This chain joins TRBV19 and TRBJ1-6; D not resolved. Germline CDR1 LNHDA, CDR2 SQIVND (reference sequence). V dropped 5 bases and J dropped 10 bases, with 15 bases sitting between them. The CDR3 extends over 14 amino acids. The CDR3 nucleotides are TGTGCCAGTAGTCCCCGACGGGAAAGATCACCCCTCCACTTT. This gives the protein CASSPRRERSPLHF.

This clonotype has only a few counts. CDR3: CASRQGWGTDTQYF. Here the CDR3 DNA reads TGTGCCAGCCGACAGGGTTGGGGCACAGATACGCAGTATTTT. The rearrangement joins TRBV2 to TRBJ2-3; 7 nucleotides line up with TRBD1. Germline CDR1 reads SNHLY; CDR2 reads FYNNEI. V was pared by 8 bases and J by 1 base, with 6 bases of the junction left unmatched. The CDR3 extends over 14 amino acids.

This clonotype was counted between two and nine times. This chain joins TRBV19 and TRBJ1-5; 9 bases match TRBD1. V was clipped by 2 bases and J by 3 bases; unmatched bases: 5. Germline assignment: CDR1 LNHDA and CDR2 SQIVND (reference sequence). The CDR3 is 16 residues long. The CDR3 protein is CASSIFGQGFNQPQHF. CDR3 coding DNA: TGTGCCAGTAGTATATTCGGACAGGGGTTCAATCAGCCCCAGCATTTT.

Many counts were recorded for this clonotype. The junction differs from germline at one of its ends, possibly a read error. The rearrangement uses TRBV30 and TRBJ2-5; TRBD1 is a possible D gene (9 bases). The CDR3 length is 12 residues. The germline CDR1 and CDR2 sequences are GTSNPN and SVGIG (reference sequence). CDR3 residues: CAWSREGQGRDF. The CDR3 region has the DNA TGTGCCTGGAGCCGGGAGGGACAGGGACGGGACTTC.

In this sample, this clonotype turned up a few times. V gene TRBV18 combines with J gene TRBJ1-1, with TRBD1 matching over 7 bases. Germline V gene data show CDR1 as KGHSH and CDR2 as LQKENI. This CDR3 has 14 residues. The V segment lost 2 bases and the J segment 1 base; nucleotides outside the gene matches: 1. CDR3 loop: CASSPGQANTEAFF. In DNA, the CDR3 is TGTGCCAGCTCACCAGGACAGGCGAACACTGAAGCTTTCTTT. Full variable domain (remainder filled in from reference TRBV18 and TRBJ1-1): NAGVMQNPRHLVRRRGQEARLRCSPMKGHSHVYWYRQLPEEGLKFMVYLQKENIIDESGMPKERFSAEFPKEGPSILRIQQVVRGDSAAYFCASSPGQANTEAFFGQGTRLTVV.

This clonotype was counted a few times. This chain joins TRBV4-3 and TRBJ2-3; 11 bases line up with TRBD2. The CDR3 is made up of 17 amino acids. Germline lookup yields CDR1 LGHNA and CDR2 YSLEER. V shed 0 bases, J shed 4 bases, and the junction held 6 bases outside the gene matches. CDR3 in DNA: TGCGCCAGCAGCCAAGATCGGGTACTAGCGGGAGCAGATACGCAGTATTTT. Protein product: CASSQDRVLAGADTQYF.

This chain connects TRBV3-1 to TRBJ1-4; D possibly corresponds to TRBD1 (5 bases). Per germline, CDR1 LGHDT and CDR2 YNNKEL (reference sequence). CDR3 length: 14 amino acids. V lost 3 bases, J lost 6 bases, and 11 bases lay in between. In DNA form, the CDR3 reads TGTGCCAGCAGCCAGTCCGGCAGGGATGAAAAACTGTTTTTT. This sequence encodes CASSQSGRDEKLFF.

A few counts support this clonotype. The genes are TRBV6-2 or TRBV6-3 and TRBJ1-5, with 7 bases that match TRBD1. The length of the CDR3 is 12 residues. The trim removed 6 bases at V and 4 bases at J, leaving 0 bases unmatched. Germline V gives CDR1 MNHEY, CDR2 SVGEGT. CDR3 in amino acids: CASRQGNQPQHF. The CDR3 nucleotides read TGTGCCAGCAGACAGGGGAATCAGCCCCAGCATTTT.

At least ten counts were recorded for this clonotype. The chain uses TRBV20-1 and TRBJ2-7; tentatively, D is TRBD1 (6 bases). This CDR3 has 15 residues. The V end lost 0 bases, the J end lost 2 bases, and 14 bases lay between the germline ends. CDR1 DFQATT and CDR2 SNEGSKA come from the germline V gene (reference sequence). The CDR3 DNA sequence: TGCAGTGCTAGAGATTCCGGACAGCGAACCTACGAGCAGTACTTC. Translating gives CSARDSGQRTYEQYF.

The CDR3 bases are TGTGCCAGCAGCTTAGGGGGCTCGGGACAGGGGTTCGGCTACACCATATATTTT. This codes for CASSLGGSGQGFGYTIYF. V usage is TRBV11-2 and J usage is TRBJ1-3; 10 bases line up with TRBD1. Per the germline V gene, CDR1 is SGHAT and CDR2 is FQNNGV. The V and J ends lost 1 base and 8 bases, in that order; junction bases with no gene match: 14. The CDR3 runs 18 residues.

This rearrangement joins TRBV24-1 to TRBJ2-1; no clear D. V lost 3 bases and J 0 bases, leaving 11 bases between the germline ends. Germline lookup yields CDR1 KGHDR and CDR2 SFDVKD. The CDR3 totals 16 residues. The CDR3 sequence: CATSDRGRNSYNEQFF. The CDR3 DNA reads TGTGCCACCAGTGATCGCGGCAGAAACTCCTACAATGAGCAGTTCTTC.

The sample holds many counts of this clonotype. The chain recombines TRBV4-3 with TRBJ2-1; TRBD2 matches at 12 bases. The CDR3 has 17 residues. Germline V gene data show CDR1 as LGHNA and CDR2 as YSLEER. V dropped 0 bases and J dropped 3; count of bases not matched to a gene: 3. CDR3 protein: CASSQDRTSGIYNEQFF. The CDR3 bases are TGCGCCAGCAGCCAAGATCGGACTAGCGGGATCTACAATGAGCAGTTCTTC.

This sequence joins TRBV12-3 or TRBV12-4 and TRBJ2-3; D is uncertain. V was clipped by 5 bases and J by 3 bases, with 9 bases between them. The CDR3 contains 13 residues. CDR3: CASSTWTTDTQYF. The DNA of the CDR3 is TGTGCCAGCAGTACTTGGACGACAGATACGCAGTATTTT.

CDR3 in amino acids: CSVLRSSYGYTF. In DNA form, the CDR3 reads TGCAGCGTTCTCAGATCTAGCTATGGCTACACCTTC. This rearrangement joins TRBV29-1 to TRBJ1-2; D gene ambiguous. The length of the CDR3 is 12 residues. CDR1 SQVTM and CDR2 ANQGSEA come from the germline V gene. The germline V and J ends were trimmed by 5 bases and 4 bases, with 11 bases remaining between them.

This clonotype was picked up many times. The chain combines TRBV15 with TRBJ1-2; 9 nucleotides agree with TRBD1. The length of the CDR3 is 18 residues. The trim removed 0 bases at V and 6 bases at J, leaving 14 bases unmatched. Germline loops: CDR1 LNHNV, CDR2 YYDKDF (reference sequence). The CDR3, as DNA: TGTGCCACCAGCAGAGATAGAACTCGACAGGGGGGAAGTAATGGCTACACCTTC. Protein product: CATSRDRTRQGGSNGYTF.

The V and J genes are TRBV11-2 and TRBJ2-5; 10 nucleotides match TRBD2. This CDR3 has 14 amino acids. Germline V gene data show CDR1 as SGHAT and CDR2 as FQNNGV. The trim removed 4 bases at V and 3 bases at J, leaving 2 bases unmatched. CDR3 amino acids: CASSSLAGEETQYF. For the CDR3, the DNA is TGTGCCAGCAGCTCGCTAGCGGGAGAAGAGACCCAGTACTTC.